This T cell receptor (beta chain) was recorded in a study of T cells in Graves' hyperthyroidism and ophthalmopathy. V shed 5 bases, J shed 4 bases, and the junction held 9 bases outside the gene matches. The length of the CDR3 is 15 residues. Germline V gene lookup returns CDR1 SEHNR and CDR2 FQNEAQ (reference sequence). Amplification yielded TCR beta CDR3 regions, with RNA transcripts as the source. A first-round RT-PCR of the TCR CDR3 used the HTBI primer set. Each CDR3 protein is one row after TCRdb ran MiXCR on the multiplex PCR reads. The table records over 450,000 distinct CDR3 sequences, 13% to 15% of them present only once. This clonotype was recorded a few times. For Graves' hyperthyroidism to be stable, ophthalmopathy could not progress within 18 months. Diagnoses were established using clinical symptoms, serum thyroxine and TRAb, thyroid ultrasound and orbital computed tomography. Fresh peripheral blood, 8 to 10 ml of it, supplied the PBMCs.

Source material: blood. The genes are TRBV7-9 and TRBJ2-7, with 9 bases lining up with TRBD1. The sequence was obtained from a woman aged 18 to 35 with Graves' hyperthyroidism. CDR3 region: CASSTSDRGEYEQYF. The CDR3 coding sequence is TGTGCCAGCAGCACGAGTGACAGGGGGGAGTACGAGCAGTACTTC. The whole variable domain, remainder taken from reference TRBV7-9 and TRBJ2-7, is DTGVSQNPRHKITKRGQNVTFRCDPISEHNRLYWYRQTLGQGPEFLTYFQNEAQLEKSRLLSDRFSAERPKGSFSTLEIQRTEQGDSAMYLCASSTSDRGEYEQYFGPGTRLTVT.